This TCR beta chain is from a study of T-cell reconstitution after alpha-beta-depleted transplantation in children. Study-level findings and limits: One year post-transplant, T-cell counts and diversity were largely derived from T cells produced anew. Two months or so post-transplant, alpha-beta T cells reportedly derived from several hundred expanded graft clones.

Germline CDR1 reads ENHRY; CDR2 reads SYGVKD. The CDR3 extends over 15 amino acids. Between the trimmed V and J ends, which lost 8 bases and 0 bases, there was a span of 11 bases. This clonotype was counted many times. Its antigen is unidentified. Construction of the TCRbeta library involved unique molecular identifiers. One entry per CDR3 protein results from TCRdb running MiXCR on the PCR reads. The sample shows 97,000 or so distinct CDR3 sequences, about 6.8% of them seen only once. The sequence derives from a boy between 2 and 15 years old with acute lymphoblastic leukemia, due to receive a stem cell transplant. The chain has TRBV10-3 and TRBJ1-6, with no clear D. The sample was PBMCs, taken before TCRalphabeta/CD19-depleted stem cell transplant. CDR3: CAIGGESSYNSPLHF. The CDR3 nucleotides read TGTGCCATCGGAGGCGAGAGCTCCTATAATTCACCCCTCCACTTT.